Listed here are 18 T cell receptor beta chains from one sample, sequenced in a study of blood T cell repertoires in COVID-19. The table came from immunoSEQ multiplex PCR; TCRdb's copy has only in-frame clones and leaves some out. The sample contains about 150,000 clones, roughly 84% of which appear only once. The specimen sequenced was peripheral blood. Every receptor here comes from a woman at least 80 years old with active or convalescent COVID-19.

DNA of the CDR3: TGTGCCAGCAGCCCCACCGGGACTAGCGGGAGCGCTGAGCAGTTCTTC. Its translation is CASSPTGTSGSAEQFF. V and J are TRBV9 and TRBJ2-1; 14 bases line up with TRBD2. V shed 4 bases, J shed 9 bases, and the junction held 9 bases outside the gene matches. The CDR3 covers 16 residues. Looked up from germline, CDR1 is SGDLS and CDR2 is YYNGEE.

The rearrangement joins TRBV28 to TRBJ1-1, with D perhaps TRBD1 (5 bases). Trimming removed 6 bases from V and 4 bases from J, with 12 bases in between. The germline CDR1 and CDR2 sequences are MDHEN and SYDVKM. This CDR3 contains 13 residues. The DNA for the CDR3 is TGTGCCAGCAGAAGGGGCCCGGGCACTGAAGCTTTCTTT. As protein: CASRRGPGTEAFF.

The chain is built from TRBV20-1 and TRBJ1-6, with D perhaps matching TRBD1 (6 bases). The CDR3 contains 14 residues. Germline V CDR1 and CDR2: DFQATT, SNEGSKA (reference sequence). V lost 3 bases, J lost 5 bases, and 11 bases lay in between. The DNA for the CDR3 is TGCAGTGCTAGTCTGGACAGTAATAATTCACCCCTCCACTTT. Translating it yields CSASLDSNNSPLHF.

The J gene is TRBJ2-1, the V gene TRBV11-3; 7 bases agree with TRBD2. After removal of 5 bases from V and 6 bases from J, the junction contained 10 bases not matched to a gene. The CDR3 consists of 15 residues. CDR1 is SGHNT, CDR2 YENEEA, per germline. CDR3 nucleotides: TGTGCCAGCAGCGGGCCAGCGGGAAATCGCAATGAGCAGTTCTTC. It yields the protein CASSGPAGNRNEQFF.

The CDR3 DNA reads as TGTGCCAGTAGTACCAGGACAGGGGGATTGACTGAAGCTTTCTTT. Translated, it gives CASSTRTGGLTEAFF. The genes are TRBV19 and TRBJ1-1, with 10 bases matching TRBD1. CDR1 LNHDA and CDR2 SQIVND come from the germline V gene (reference sequence). This CDR3 region has 15 residues. V was pared by 4 bases and J by 5 bases, with 7 bases of the junction left unmatched.

The chain uses TRBV3-1 (or the pseudogene TRBV3-2) and TRBJ1-2; 7 bases line up with TRBD1. In germline, CDR1 is LGHDT, CDR2 YNNKEL (reference sequence). The CDR3 spans 14 residues. The ends lost 4 bases at V and 7 bases at J; junction bases unmatched: 9. The CDR3 reads CASSRRGTEGGYTF. The DNA for the CDR3 is TGTGCCAGCAGCCGCCGAGGGACAGAAGGTGGCTACACCTTC.

The rearrangement joins TRBV4-1 to TRBJ2-5; 7 bases line up with TRBD2. The V segment lost 5 bases and the J segment 7 bases; nucleotides outside the gene matches: 7. Looked up from germline, CDR1 is MGHRA and CDR2 is YSYEKL. The CDR3 length is 13 residues. CDR3 region: CASSEGLEGTQYF. Here the CDR3 DNA reads TGCGCCAGCAGCGAAGGACTAGAGGGGACCCAGTACTTC.

The chain combines TRBV14 with TRBJ2-3; 12 bases line up with TRBD2. The CDR3 loop spans 20 amino acids. CDR1 is SGHDN, CDR2 FVKESK, per germline. V was pared by 2 bases and J by 2 bases, with 14 bases of the junction left unmatched. The CDR3 reads CASSQTGSRTSGEYTDTQYF. The CDR3 nucleotides are TGTGCCAGCAGCCAAACGGGATCGCGGACTAGCGGGGAGTACACAGATACGCAGTATTTT. The whole variable domain, filled in from reference TRBV14 and TRBJ2-3, reads EAGVTQFPSHSVIEKGQTVTLRCDPISGHDNLYWYRRVMGKEIKFLLHFVKESKQDESGMPNNRFLAERTGGTYSTLKVQPAELEDSGVYFCASSQTGSRTSGEYTDTQYFGPGTRLTVL.

The V gene is TRBV3-1 (or the pseudogene TRBV3-2), the J gene TRBJ2-2; TRBD2 agrees at 9 bases. From germline, CDR1 is LGHDT and CDR2 YNNKEL (reference sequence). The CDR3 loop spans 18 amino acids. The V segment lost 1 base and the J segment 4 bases; nucleotides outside the gene matches: 10. Here the CDR3 reads CASSQGGGRAVRTGELFF. The CDR3 DNA follows: TGTGCCAGCAGCCAAGGTGGCGGGAGGGCCGTTCGCACCGGGGAGCTGTTTTTT.

V gene TRBV6-2 or TRBV6-3 combines with J gene TRBJ2-1; 11 bases are a match to TRBD2. V shed 5 bases, J shed 3 bases, and the junction held 3 bases outside the gene matches. The CDR3 has 15 residues. Germline CDR1 and CDR2: MNHEY and SVGEGT. The CDR3 region is CASSRSGRGYNEQFF. In nucleotides, the CDR3 is TGTGCCAGCAGTCGTAGCGGGAGGGGCTACAATGAGCAGTTCTTC.

This chain connects TRBV9 to TRBJ2-3, with 14 bases lining up with TRBD2. The J segment lost 2 bases and the V segment lost 4 bases, leaving 12 bases of the junction unmatched. The CDR3 runs 19 residues. In germline, CDR1 is SGDLS, CDR2 YYNGEE. CDR3 coding DNA: TGTGCCAGCAGCTTACACCCCGGGACTAGCGGGAGAGACACAGATACGCAGTATTTT. It is translated as CASSLHPGTSGRDTDTQYF.

The J gene is TRBJ2-2, the V gene TRBV5-4; perhaps TRBD1 as D (5 bases). The CDR3 has 13 residues. CDR1 and CDR2 (germline): SGHNT, YYREEE (reference sequence). V was trimmed by 3 bases and J by 5 bases, leaving 8 bases between them. CDR3 protein: CASSYGATGELFF. The CDR3, as DNA: TGTGCCAGCAGCTATGGGGCAACCGGGGAGCTGTTTTTT.

This clone was detected once. The chain combines TRBV9 with TRBJ2-1, with a weak D call TRBD1 (6 bases). CDR1 and CDR2 (germline): SGDLS, YYNGEE. Trimming shortened V by 3 bases and J by 3 bases, and 10 bases separated the two germline ends. This CDR3 is 14 amino acids long. CDR3 protein: CASSARDIYNEQFF. CDR3 coding DNA: TGTGCCAGCAGCGCCAGGGACATCTACAATGAGCAGTTCTTC.

In DNA form, the CDR3 reads TGCAGCGTTGACGGGGGAGCCTACAATGAGCAGTTCTTC. It encodes CSVDGGAYNEQFF. The chain employs TRBV29-1 and TRBJ2-1, with a tentative D call TRBD2 (6 bases). Trimming removed 3 bases at V and 2 bases at J, with 8 bases between. Germline assignment: CDR1 SQVTM and CDR2 ANQGSEA. This CDR3 region has 13 residues.

The CDR3 is CASSPQTFSEQFF. Written as DNA, the CDR3 is TGTGCCAGCAGTCCCCAGACTTTCTCTGAGCAGTTCTTC. The rearrangement links TRBV12-3 or TRBV12-4 to TRBJ2-1; no reliable D call. The V and J ends lost 5 bases and 9 bases respectively, with 14 bases between them. This CDR3 has 13 residues.

This chain connects TRBV19 to TRBJ1-1; D remains ambiguous. CDR1 is LNHDA, CDR2 SQIVND, per germline (reference sequence). This CDR3 region has 16 residues. V was trimmed by 7 bases and J by 1 base, leaving 19 bases between them. The CDR3 protein is CASIGTRAPKNTEAFF. In DNA, the CDR3 is TGTGCCAGTATTGGTACTCGAGCCCCGAAGAACACTGAAGCTTTCTTT.

The chain employs TRBV7-6 and TRBJ1-5; TRBD1 matches at 8 bases. This CDR3 is 16 amino acids long. The V gene end was trimmed by 1 base and the J gene end by 2 bases; junction bases not matched to a gene: 4. From germline, CDR1 is SGHVS and CDR2 FNYEAQ. DNA for the CDR3: TGTGCCAGCAGCTTAGGACAGGGGATAGGCAATCAGCCCCAGCATTTT. Its translation is CASSLGQGIGNQPQHF.

This clone has just a few counts. The gene calls are TRBV10-3 and TRBJ1-2; D is perhaps TRBD1 (5 bases). CDR1 and CDR2 (germline): ENHRY, SYGVKD. The length of the CDR3 is 12 residues. Trimming shortened V by 7 bases and J by 8 bases, and 14 bases separated the two germline ends. The CDR3 DNA follows: TGTGCCATCACCCCCGGACACGGGGGCTACACCTTC. Translated, it gives CAITPGHGGYTF.